This is a list of T cell receptor beta chains from one sample in a study of cytomegalovirus exposure and HLA in healthy donors. Repertoires were generated with immunoSEQ multiplex PCR, while TCRdb's copy carries only in-frame clones and drops some. The table records some 190,000 clones, 81% of them present only once. Sequencing used PBMCs. Every receptor here comes from a man aged 18-30 years in good health and CMV-seronegative. The CDR3 runs from the conserved cysteine through the conserved F or W. A D gene is named only where the DNA matches it firmly. Size values are once, few and many counts, or a class for expanded clones, and some rows have none.

V gene,J gene,D gene,clone size,CDR3 DNA,CDR3 protein
TRBV6-1,TRBJ2-2,NA,NA,TGTGCCAGCACGAGCTCGGGGTCCGGGGAGCTGTTTTTT,CASTSSGSGELFF
TRBV29-1,TRBJ2-3,TRBD1,NA,TGCAGCGTTGCAGAGGGACAGAATTTACCTACAACGCAGTATTTT,CSVAEGQNLPTTQYF
TRBV13,TRBJ1-2,NA,once,TGTGCCAGCAGCTTAGTGCAAACTTATGGCTACACCTTC,CASSLVQTYGYTF
TRBV5-4,TRBJ2-7,NA,NA,TGTGCCAGCAGCTTATCGGGGGTCCCTGGGGAGCAGTACTTC,CASSLSGVPGEQYF
TRBV11-2,TRBJ2-7,NA,NA,TGTGCCAGCAGCCCCTCCTACGAGCAGTACTTC,CASSPSYEQYF
TRBV5-1,TRBJ1-4,TRBD1,NA,TGCGCCAGCAGCCCAGGACAGGCTAATGAAAAACTGTTTTTT,CASSPGQANEKLFF
TRBV11-2,TRBJ2-1,NA,once,TGTGCCAGCACCTTAGAACCCGCGGGGCACAATGAGCAGTTCTTC,CASTLEPAGHNEQFF
TRBV19,TRBJ2-1,NA,NA,TGTGCCAGTAGCCTACTAGGCTCCTACAATGAGCAGTTCTTC,CASSLLGSYNEQFF
TRBV4-3,TRBJ2-7,NA,few,TGCGCCAGCAGCCATGATTGGGGCGATTACGAGCAGTACTTC,CASSHDWGDYEQYF
TRBV5-1,TRBJ2-3,TRBD2,NA,TGCGCCAGCAGCTTGGCCGCTAGCGGGGGTCCCGTAGATACGCAGTATTTT,CASSLAASGGPVDTQYF